This T cell receptor (beta chain) was recovered during a study of STAT5B mutations in CD4+ large granular lymphocyte leukemia. The study's findings and limits: Patient CD4-sorted repertoires stayed more clonal than healthy ones after leukemic-clone removal.

Methods used by the authors: The detection floor for productive clonotype frequency was 2.59 x 10-5. Repertoires were generated with immunoSEQ multiplex PCR, while TCRdb's copy carries only in-frame clones and drops some. V, J and clone size are taken as reported in that table, and D and trimming were inferred from the DNA itself. This sample has about 31,000 clones, with around 74% found just once. The length of the CDR3 is 15 residues. V was clipped by 1 base and J by 5 bases, with 14 bases between them. CDR1 and CDR2 (germline): LNHDA, SQIVND (reference sequence). This clone was detected only once. Its antigen remains unidentified.

The rearrangement uses TRBV19 and TRBJ1-2; D not certain. The sequenced sample consisted of CD4+ T cells from blood buffy coats. The TCR was taken from a human donor in good health. The CDR3 loop is CASSIVGRVEYGYTF. The CDR3 DNA is TGTGCCAGTAGTATAGTCGGACGGGTAGAATATGGCTACACCTTC.